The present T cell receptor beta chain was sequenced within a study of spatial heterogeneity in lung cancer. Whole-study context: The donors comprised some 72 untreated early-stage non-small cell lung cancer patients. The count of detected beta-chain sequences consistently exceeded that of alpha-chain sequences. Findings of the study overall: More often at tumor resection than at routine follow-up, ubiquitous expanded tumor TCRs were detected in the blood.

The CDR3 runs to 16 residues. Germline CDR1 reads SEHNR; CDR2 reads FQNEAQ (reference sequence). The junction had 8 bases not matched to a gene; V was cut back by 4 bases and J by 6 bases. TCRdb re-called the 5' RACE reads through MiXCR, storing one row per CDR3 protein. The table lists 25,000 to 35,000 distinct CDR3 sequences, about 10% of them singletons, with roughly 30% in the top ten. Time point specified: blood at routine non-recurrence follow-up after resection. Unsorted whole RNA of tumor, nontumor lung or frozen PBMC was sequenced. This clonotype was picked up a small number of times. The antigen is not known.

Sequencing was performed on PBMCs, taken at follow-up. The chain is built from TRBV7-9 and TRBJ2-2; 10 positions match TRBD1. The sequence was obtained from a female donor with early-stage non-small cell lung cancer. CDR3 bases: TGTGCCAGCAGCTCCCAGACAGGGGGCTTTTCCGGGGAGCTGTTTTTT. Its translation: CASSSQTGGFSGELFF.